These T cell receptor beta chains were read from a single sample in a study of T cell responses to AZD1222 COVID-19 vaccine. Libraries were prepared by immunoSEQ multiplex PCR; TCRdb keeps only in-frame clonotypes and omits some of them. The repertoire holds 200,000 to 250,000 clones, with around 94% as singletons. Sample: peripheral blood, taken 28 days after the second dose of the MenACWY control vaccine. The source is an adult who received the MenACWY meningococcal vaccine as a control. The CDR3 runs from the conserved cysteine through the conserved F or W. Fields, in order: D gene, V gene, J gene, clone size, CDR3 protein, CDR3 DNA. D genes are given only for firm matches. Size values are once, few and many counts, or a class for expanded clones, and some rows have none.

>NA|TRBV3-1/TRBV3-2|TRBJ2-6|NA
CASSQDVVGANVLTF
TGTGCCAGCAGCCAAGATGTGGTTGGGGCCAACGTCCTGACTTTC
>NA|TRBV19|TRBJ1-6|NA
CASTTGPRTNSPLHF
TGTGCCAGTACCACAGGGCCTCGGACCAATTCACCCCTCCACTTT
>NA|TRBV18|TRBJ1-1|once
CASSPWPQAHLNTEAFF
TGTGCCAGCTCACCATGGCCACAGGCGCATTTGAACACTGAAGCTTTCTTT
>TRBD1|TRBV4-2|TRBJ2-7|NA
CASSQESRGLPYEQYF
TGTGCCAGCAGCCAAGAAAGTAGGGGGCTTCCCTACGAGCAGTACTTC
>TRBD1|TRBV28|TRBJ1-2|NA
CASSSRGRYGYTF
TGTGCCAGCAGTAGCAGGGGGCGCTATGGCTACACCTTC
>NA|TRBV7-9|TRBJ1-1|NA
CASSPPVDTEAFF
TGTGCCAGCAGCCCCCCAGTGGACACTGAAGCTTTCTTT
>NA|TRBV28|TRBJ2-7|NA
CASSSPHRVYEQYF
TGTGCCAGCAGTTCCCCGCACAGGGTTTACGAGCAGTACTTC
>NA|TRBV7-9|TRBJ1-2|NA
CASSFPGTF
TGTGCCAGCAGCTTCCCAGGTACCTTC
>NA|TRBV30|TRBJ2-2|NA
CAWSGVNTGELFF
TGTGCCTGGAGTGGGGTTAACACCGGGGAGCTGTTTTTT
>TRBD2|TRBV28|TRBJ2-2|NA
CASSPGGGRALVGELFF
TGTGCCAGCAGCCCTGGGGGCGGGAGGGCCTTGGTCGGGGAGCTGTTTTTT
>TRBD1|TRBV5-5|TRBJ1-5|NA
CASSARDRGTHNQPQHF
TGTGCCAGCAGCGCAAGGGACAGGGGGACCCACAATCAGCCCCAGCATTTT
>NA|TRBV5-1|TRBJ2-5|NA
CASREGGARETQYF
TGCGCCAGCAGGGAAGGGGGGGCGAGGGAGACCCAGTACTTC
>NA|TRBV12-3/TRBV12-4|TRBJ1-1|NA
CASSFNVGTEAFF
TGTGCCAGCAGTTTCAATGTGGGCACTGAAGCTTTCTTT
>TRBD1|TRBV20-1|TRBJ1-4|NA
CSASDREELFF
TGCAGTGCTTCCGACAGGGAGGAACTGTTTTTT
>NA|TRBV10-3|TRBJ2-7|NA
CAASGTEGREQYF
TGTGCCGCGTCCGGGACAGAAGGGAGGGAGCAGTACTTC
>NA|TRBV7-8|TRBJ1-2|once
CASSYKQGSGYTF
TGTGCCAGCAGCTATAAACAGGGATCTGGCTACACCTTC
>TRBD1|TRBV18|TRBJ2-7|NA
CASSPAGTGEYEQYF
TGTGCCAGCTCACCGGCCGGGACAGGGGAGTACGAGCAGTACTTC
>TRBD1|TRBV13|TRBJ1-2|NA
CASSGRTGDGYTF
TGTGCCAGCAGCGGGCGGACAGGGGACGGTTACACCTTC
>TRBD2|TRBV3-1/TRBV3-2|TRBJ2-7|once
CASTQAGGYEQYF
TGTGCCAGCACCCAAGCGGGGGGCTACGAGCAGTACTTC
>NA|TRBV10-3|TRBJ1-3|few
CAISDQGQGNTIYF
TGTGCCATCAGTGATCAGGGGCAAGGAAACACCATATATTTT
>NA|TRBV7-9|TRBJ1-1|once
CASSQPGNTEAFF
TGTGCCAGCAGCCAACCGGGGAACACTGAAGCTTTCTTT
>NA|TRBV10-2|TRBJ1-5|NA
CASGSSNQPQHF
TGCGCCAGCGGGAGCAGTAATCAGCCCCAGCATTTT
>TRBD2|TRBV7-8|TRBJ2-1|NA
CASTVGAGGLNEQFF
TGTGCCAGCACCGTGGGGGCGGGGGGTCTGAATGAGCAGTTCTTC
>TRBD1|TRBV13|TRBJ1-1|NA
CASRGQGTEAFF
TGTGCCAGCAGGGGACAGGGGACTGAAGCTTTCTTT
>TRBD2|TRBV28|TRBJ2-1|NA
CASSPQGLYNEQFF
TGTGCCAGCAGTCCCCAGGGACTATACAATGAGCAGTTCTTC
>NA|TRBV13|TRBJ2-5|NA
CASSLTEGQETQYF
TGTGCCAGCAGCTTAACAGAGGGACAAGAGACCCAGTACTTC
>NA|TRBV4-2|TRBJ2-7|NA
CASSQGLLSEQYF
TGTGCCAGCAGCCAAGGCCTCTTGTCCGAGCAGTACTTC
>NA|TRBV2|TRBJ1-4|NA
CASSEAEGLNEKLFF
TGTGCCAGCAGTGAAGCCGAGGGGCTAAATGAAAAACTGTTTTTT
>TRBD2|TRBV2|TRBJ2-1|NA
CASRAGGSSYNEQFF
TGTGCCAGCAGAGCGGGGGGGAGCTCCTACAATGAGCAGTTCTTC
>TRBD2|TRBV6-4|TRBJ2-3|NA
CASSDTGGADTQYF
TGTGCCAGCAGTGACACCGGGGGGGCGGATACGCAGTATTTT
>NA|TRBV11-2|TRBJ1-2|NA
CASSLDGTDYGYTF
TGTGCCAGCAGCTTAGACGGGACGGACTATGGCTACACCTTC
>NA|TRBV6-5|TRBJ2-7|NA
CASSSLLTEAISEQYF
TGTGCCAGCAGTTCGCTTCTGACAGAAGCTATCTCCGAGCAGTACTTC
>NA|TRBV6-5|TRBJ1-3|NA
CASRRTSSGNTIYF
TGTGCCAGCAGAAGGACAAGCTCTGGAAACACCATATATTTT
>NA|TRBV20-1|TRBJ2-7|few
CSARGDYEQYF
TGCAGTGCTAGGGGTGACTACGAGCAGTACTTC
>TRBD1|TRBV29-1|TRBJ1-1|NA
CSSRQGGLNTEAFF
TGCAGCTCCCGACAGGGGGGCCTGAACACTGAAGCTTTCTTT
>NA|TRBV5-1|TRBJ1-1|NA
CASSLKGGTEAFF
TGCGCCAGCAGCTTGAAGGGGGGCACTGAAGCTTTCTTT
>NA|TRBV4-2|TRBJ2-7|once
CASSQDLPDGGNEQYF
TGTGCCAGCAGCCAAGATTTACCGGACGGGGGCAACGAGCAGTACTTC
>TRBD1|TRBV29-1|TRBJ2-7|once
CSVSEGATYEQYF
TGCAGCGTTAGTGAGGGGGCCACCTACGAGCAGTACTTC
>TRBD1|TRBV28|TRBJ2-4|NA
CASRGTDKEKNIQYF
TGTGCCAGCAGAGGGACAGACAAAGAAAAAAACATTCAGTACTTC